Presented here are 4 T cell receptor beta chains from one specimen sequenced in a study of metastatic and nonmetastatic thyroid tumors. Thyroid surgery had not been preceded by any treatment in any patient. TCRdb ran MiXCR on the PCR reads. The repertoire holds just under 45,000 clones, with about 3.3% as singletons. Input material: blood. These receptors were taken from a female donor with papillary thyroid cancer or a benign thyroid nodule (not recorded which). Some clones in this sample may be carry-over from other donors' samples.

This clone was observed many times. The chain has TRBV30 and TRBJ2-2, with D hard to call. Germline CDR1 is GTSNPN and CDR2 is SVGIG (reference sequence). V lost 0 bases and J 0 bases, leaving 8 bases between the germline ends. The CDR3 runs to 15 residues. CDR3 loop: CAWSVGRANTGELFF. The CDR3 nucleotides are TGTGCCTGGAGTGTGGGCAGAGCGAACACCGGGGAGCTGTTTTTT.

The table lists this clone with many counts. The chain joins TRBV30 to TRBJ1-1, with a possible D match to TRBD1 (5 bases). The CDR3 contains 15 residues. The germline V gene encodes CDR1 GTSNPN and CDR2 SVGIG (reference sequence). V lost 1 base, J lost 0 bases, and 12 bases lay in between. The CDR3 loop is CAWSGKGHLNTEAFF. CDR3 coding DNA: TGTGCCTGGAGTGGCAAAGGACATTTGAACACTGAAGCTTTCTTT.

This clone was found a few times. The chain uses TRBV27 and TRBJ1-5, with 7 bases lining up with TRBD1. V dropped 5 bases and J dropped 6; count of bases not matched to a gene: 10. CDR3 length: 15 residues. From germline, CDR1 is MNHEY and CDR2 SMNVEV (reference sequence). The chain's CDR3 is CASSILGQVIQPQHF. The CDR3, as DNA: TGTGCCAGCAGTATATTAGGACAGGTGATTCAGCCCCAGCATTTT.

This chain joins TRBV12-3 or TRBV12-4 and TRBJ2-1, with 11 bases that match TRBD2. Trimming removed 5 bases from V and 10 bases from J; junction bases left unmatched: 10. The CDR3 totals 15 residues. CDR3 coding DNA: TGTGCCAGCAGTGCACCGGGACTAGCGGAGAGGGAGCAGTTCTTC. Translated: CASSAPGLAEREQFF.